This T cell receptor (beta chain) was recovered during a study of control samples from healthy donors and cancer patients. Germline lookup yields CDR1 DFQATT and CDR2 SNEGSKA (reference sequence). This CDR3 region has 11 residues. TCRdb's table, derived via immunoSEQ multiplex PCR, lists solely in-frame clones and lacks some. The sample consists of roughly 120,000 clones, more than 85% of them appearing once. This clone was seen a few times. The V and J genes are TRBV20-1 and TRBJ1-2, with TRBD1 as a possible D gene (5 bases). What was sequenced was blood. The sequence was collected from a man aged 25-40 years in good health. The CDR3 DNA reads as TGCAGCGCGGCGGGGGGATTTGGCTACACCTTC. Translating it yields CSAAGGFGYTF.